The rows below give T cell receptor beta chains drawn from one sample of a study of blood T cell repertoires in COVID-19. Assay: immunoSEQ multiplex PCR; the TCRdb copy retains only in-frame clones and omits some. The sample has about 210,000 clones, approximately 84% seen once. Specimen: peripheral blood. The receptors come from a woman aged 45-65 years with active or convalescent COVID-19. Both conserved end residues are part of each CDR3. D genes are given only for firm matches. Expanded clones get a size class; other rows say once, few or many, or leave the size out.

D gene	V gene	clone size	J gene	CDR3 length	CDR3 protein	CDR3 DNA
-	TRBV24-1	-	TRBJ2-2	13	CATSDALKAELFF	TGTGCCACCAGTGACGCGTTGAAAGCGGAGCTGTTTTTT
-	TRBV29-1	-	TRBJ1-1	14	CSAIPGAHGTEAFF	TGCAGTGCTATCCCAGGGGCGCATGGCACTGAAGCTTTCTTT
TRBD2	TRBV6-5	-	TRBJ2-7	15	CASSPLLAGAVEQYF	TGTGCCAGCAGTCCCCTCCTAGCGGGGGCTGTCGAGCAGTACTTC
-	TRBV28	-	TRBJ2-5	14	CASSPWESQETQYF	TGTGCCAGCAGTCCCTGGGAGTCCCAAGAGACCCAGTACTTC
TRBD2	TRBV7-7	-	TRBJ2-1	20	CASSLRPGLAGALSYNEQFF	TGTGCCAGCAGCTTGAGGCCGGGACTAGCGGGGGCCCTCTCCTACAATGAGCAGTTCTTC
-	TRBV28	-	TRBJ1-2	12	CASSLGGYGYTF	TGTGCCAGCAGTTTAGGAGGGTACGGCTACACCTTC
-	TRBV19	-	TRBJ2-1	11	CASSAGLLPVF	TGTGCCAGTAGTGCTGGACTTCTTCCGGTCTTC
-	TRBV5-4	-	TRBJ2-5	13	CASSQQNQETQYF	TGTGCCAGCAGTCAACAGAACCAAGAGACCCAGTACTTC
TRBD1	TRBV6-5	-	TRBJ1-2	15	CASRDSGTGFYGYTF	TGTGCCAGCAGGGACTCCGGGACAGGGTTCTATGGCTACACCTTC
-	TRBV5-6	-	TRBJ2-7	14	CASSNGQTDYEQYF	TGTGCCAGCAGCAACGGACAGACCGACTACGAGCAGTACTTC
-	TRBV2	-	TRBJ2-2	14	CASSEAGQVGELFF	TGTGCCAGCAGTGAGGCAGGGCAGGTCGGGGAGCTGTTTTTT
-	TRBV21-1	-	TRBJ1-6	17	CASSKGLGQGLNSPLHF	TGTGCCAGCAGCAAAGGTCTGGGACAGGGCCTTAATTCACCCCTCCACTTT
-	TRBV10-3	-	TRBJ1-1	13	CAITRGENTEAFF	TGTGCCATCACCCGGGGGGAGAACACTGAAGCTTTCTTT
-	TRBV29-1	-	TRBJ2-5	10	CSVYGETQYF	TGCAGCGTTTACGGAGAGACCCAGTACTTC
-	TRBV20-1	few	TRBJ2-3	15	CSASTRSTSTDTQYF	TGCAGTGCTAGTACTCGGTCCACTAGCACAGATACGCAGTATTTT
TRBD2	TRBV30	-	TRBJ2-7	13	CAWRGLAGYEQYF	TGTGCCTGGAGGGGACTAGCGGGCTACGAGCAGTACTTC
TRBD1	TRBV28	-	TRBJ1-1	13	CASSRQGAPEAFF	TGTGCCAGCAGTAGACAGGGGGCTCCTGAAGCTTTCTTT
-	TRBV28	-	TRBJ1-2	14	CVSSSPSSRYGYTF	TGTGTCAGCAGCTCCCCGTCGTCTCGCTATGGCTACACCTTC
TRBD2	TRBV5-1	-	TRBJ2-2	17	CASRLGLAGMNTGELFF	TGCGCCAGCAGGTTGGGACTAGCGGGGATGAACACCGGGGAGCTGTTTTTT
TRBD1	TRBV2	-	TRBJ1-1	15	CASSTQGGPNTEAFF	TGTGCCAGCAGTACCCAAGGGGGCCCGAACACTGAAGCTTTCTTT
-	TRBV15	-	TRBJ1-4	14	CATKTDLGNEKLFF	TGTGCCACCAAAACGGACTTAGGGAATGAAAAACTGTTTTTT
-	TRBV13	-	TRBJ1-2	17	CASSIAGSTHTDYGYTF	TGTGCCAGCAGTATAGCGGGCTCCACCCATACGGACTATGGCTACACCTTC
TRBD2	TRBV4-1	-	TRBJ2-5	18	CASSLGLAGGQERGTQYF	TGCGCCAGCAGCCTTGGACTAGCGGGGGGACAAGAACGGGGGACCCAGTACTTC
-	TRBV21-1	-	TRBJ2-2	18	CASSAGLAGGRNTGELFF	TGTGCCAGCAGCGCGGGACTAGCGGGAGGGAGGAACACCGGGGAGCTGTTTTTT
-	TRBV27	-	TRBJ1-2	15	CASSSLGLTNYGYTF	TGTGCCAGCAGTTCCCTGGGCTTAACTAACTATGGCTACACCTTC
-	TRBV11-1	-	TRBJ1-6	15	CASSLGGRARSPLHF	TGTGCCAGCAGCTTAGGCGGCAGGGCAAGATCACCCCTCCACTTT